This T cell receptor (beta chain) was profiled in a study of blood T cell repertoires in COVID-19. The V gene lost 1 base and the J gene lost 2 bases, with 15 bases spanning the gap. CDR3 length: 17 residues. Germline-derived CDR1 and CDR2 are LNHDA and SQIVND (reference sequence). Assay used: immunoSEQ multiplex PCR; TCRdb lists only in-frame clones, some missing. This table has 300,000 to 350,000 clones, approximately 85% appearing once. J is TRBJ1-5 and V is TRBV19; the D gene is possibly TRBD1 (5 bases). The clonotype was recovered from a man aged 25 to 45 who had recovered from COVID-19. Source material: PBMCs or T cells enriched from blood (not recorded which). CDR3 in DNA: TGTGCCAGTAGTATAGTGACGTGGGGCGGGGGCAATCAGCCCCAGCATTTT. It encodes CASSIVTWGGGNQPQHF.